This T cell receptor (beta chain) was captured by sequencing in a study of T-cell reconstitution after alpha-beta-depleted transplantation in children (dated by TCRdb to 2016 to 2017). For the wider study: T-cell immune reconstitution after TCRalphabeta/CD19-depleted allogeneic hematopoietic cell transplantation in children was quantitatively tracked in the study by means of TCR repertoire profiling.

A note on this clonotype: Its antigen is still unknown. The record has no base qualities; no much larger clone is one base away.

The germline V gene yields SGHTA for CDR1 and FQGNSA for CDR2. The CDR3, cysteine through phenylalanine, is 15 amino acids long. CDR3 DNA is the only sequence kept; it has 45 bases, read in frame from the first base. Trimming takes 2 bases off V and 9 bases off J; junction bases not matched to a gene: 10. Receptor amplification or capture employed PCR. Sequenced using an Illumina HiSeq 2500. TCR library preparation used molecular barcoding, with unique molecular identifiers applied to normalize quantification of the TCRbeta repertoire. TCRdb passed the public sequencing reads through fastp at Q25 and MiXCR, retaining productive beta sequences. All rows with the same CDR3 protein become a single entry with the most common DNA and genes. The sample table contains a few hundred thousand distinct CDR3 sequences; only one count was recorded for 20% of them. The ten biggest clones cover 3.5% to 4% of the sample.

Recombination linked TRBV7-2 to TRBJ2-1, with 7 middle bases fitting TRBD2. The input for sequencing was PBMCs from the stem cell graft donor, taken from the stem cell graft. The receptor was isolated from a human donor who donated a stem cell graft to a child with acute myeloid leukemia. The base sequence is TGTGCCAGCAGCTTATCCGGCGGGAGAATCGGTGAGCAGTTCTTC. Translated, this gives CASSLSGGRIGEQFF.